One and the same sample provided the 17 T cell receptor beta chains below, sequenced in a study of T-cell reconstitution after alpha-beta-depleted transplantation in children. Unique molecular identifiers were incorporated when the TCRbeta library was constructed. From the PCR reads, TCRdb called clonotypes with MiXCR, one entry per CDR3 protein. This sample has approximately 250,000 distinct CDR3 sequences, with roughly a tenth found just once. The sequences come from PBMCs from the stem cell graft donor, collected from the stem cell graft. The receptor set was obtained from a human donor who donated a stem cell graft to a child with SCID.

Notes on this clonotype: A much larger clone is a single base away; this may be a read error. Here the CDR3 DNA reads TGTGCCAGCAGCTTAGACGACGGGGAAGGCTACGAGCAGTACTTC. Protein: CASSLDDGEGYEQYF. The chain employs TRBV11-2 and TRBJ2-7, with a tentative D call TRBD2 (5 bases). Trimming cost V 0 bases and J 3 bases, with 12 bases left between them. CDR3 size: 15 residues. Per the germline V gene, CDR1 is SGHAT and CDR2 is FQNNGV.

This clonotype occurred a few times. At one end, the junction sequence differs from germline, possibly due to a read error. The chain combines TRBV12-3 or TRBV12-4 with TRBJ2-5, with 12 bases lining up with TRBD2. The CDR3 covers 19 residues. CDR3 in amino acids: CTSSLARLAGDRTQETQYF. The CDR3 DNA is TGTACCAGCAGTTTAGCGAGACTAGCGGGGGACCGTACACAAGAGACCCAGTACTTC.

This clonotype appeared many times. This chain joins TRBV6-5 and TRBJ1-2; D gene ambiguous. V was clipped by 4 bases and J by 3 bases, with 12 bases between them. CDR3 length: 14 residues. Germline values: CDR1 MNHEY, CDR2 SVGAGI. The CDR3 nucleotides read TGTGCCAGCAGTTCCGCCAGGATGGACTATGGCTACACCTTC. It translates to CASSSARMDYGYTF.

V and J are TRBV20-1 and TRBJ2-5; no firm D call. The germline V and J ends were trimmed by 0 bases and 1 base, with 15 bases remaining between them. The germline CDR1 and CDR2 sequences are DFQATT and SNEGSKA (reference sequence). There are 16 residues in the CDR3. The chain's CDR3 is CSARDKAGPTQETQYF. In DNA form, the CDR3 reads TGCAGTGCTAGAGATAAAGCTGGTCCTACCCAAGAGACCCAGTACTTC.

At least ten counts were recorded for this clonotype. This chain links TRBV4-3 with TRBJ2-1, with D perhaps TRBD1 (6 bases). The CDR3 runs to 16 residues. The ends were cut back, 4 bases at V and 4 bases at J, with 17 bases in the middle. The germline gives CDR1 LGHNA, CDR2 YSLEER. The CDR3 protein is CASSLRQDLLYNEQFF. Written as DNA, the CDR3 is TGCGCCAGCAGCCTACGACAGGATCTCCTATACAATGAGCAGTTCTTC.

This clonotype was observed at least ten times. The chain carries TRBV3-1 and TRBJ2-7; the match to TRBD2 covers 10 bases. V lost 1 base, J lost 5 bases, and 8 bases stayed unmatched. CDR1 is LGHDT and CDR2 is YNNKEL in the germline V gene (reference sequence). The CDR3 extends over 16 amino acids. The CDR3 DNA sequence: TGTGCCAGCAGCCAAGTGGGACTAGCGCCGTCGGACGAGCAGTACTTC. The encoded protein is CASSQVGLAPSDEQYF.

This clonotype was picked up many times. The chain joins TRBV7-9 to TRBJ1-1; the D is unclear. There are 14 residues in the CDR3. V lost 1 base to trimming and J lost 5 bases, with 11 bases between them. CDR1 and CDR2 from the germline V gene are SEHNR and FQNEAQ (reference sequence). The CDR3 DNA is TGTGCCAGCAGCTTAGTTACCGGGAGAACTGAAGCTTTCTTT. Translated, it gives CASSLVTGRTEAFF.

This clonotype has a count of ten or more. The chain links TRBV20-1 to TRBJ2-7, with TRBD1 matching over 11 bases. The length of the CDR3 is 14 residues. Germline-derived CDR1 and CDR2 are DFQATT and SNEGSKA (reference sequence). Unmatched junction bases numbered 8, after V lost 5 bases and J lost 5 bases. CDR3 in DNA: TGCAGTGCTGGAGGGGGGACAGGGGGGGACGAGCAGTACTTC. Its translation is CSAGGGTGGDEQYF.

V gene TRBV12-3 or TRBV12-4 combines with J gene TRBJ1-2, with 7 bases identical to TRBD1. There are 14 residues in the CDR3. The junction had 13 bases not matched to a gene; V was cut back by 11 bases and J by 4 bases. CDR3 nucleotides: TGTGCCCCCATTTGCCGACAGGGCCCCTATGGCTACACCTTC. As protein: CAPICRQGPYGYTF.

The sample holds many counts of this clonotype. The chain employs TRBV5-1 and TRBJ2-3; no firm D call. Trimming shortened V by 0 bases and J by 2 bases, and 13 bases separated the two germline ends. The CDR3 consists of 16 residues. Germline V lookup: CDR1 SGHRS, CDR2 YFSETQ. The CDR3 sequence: CASSLEFPTTTDTQYF. CDR3 DNA: TGCGCCAGCAGCTTGGAGTTTCCTACAACCACAGATACGCAGTATTTT.

This clonotype was found many times. The J gene is TRBJ1-3, the V gene TRBV11-2; D might be TRBD1 (5 bases). V was pared by 5 bases and J by 2 bases, with 16 bases between. Germline lookup yields CDR1 SGHAT and CDR2 FQNNGV. This CDR3 is built from 16 residues. The CDR3 region is CASSPQGSRTGNTIYF. The CDR3 nucleotides read TGTGCCAGCAGCCCGCAGGGATCGAGGACTGGAAACACCATATATTTT. Based on the CDR3 plus reference TRBV11-2 and TRBJ1-3, the full variable domain is EAGVAQSPRYKIIEKRQSVAFWCNPISGHATLYWYQQILGQGPKLLIQFQNNGVVDDSQLPKDRFSAERLKGVDSTLKIQPAKLEDSAVYLCASSPQGSRTGNTIYFGEGSWLTVV.

This clonotype was counted ten times or more. The gene calls are TRBV27 and TRBJ2-1; D possibly corresponds to TRBD2 (5 bases). Trimming removed 3 bases at V and 8 bases at J, with 11 bases between. Germline V CDR1 and CDR2: MNHEY, SMNVEV (reference sequence). This CDR3 has 13 amino acids. CDR3 amino acids: CASSFSRADEQFF. As DNA, the CDR3 is TGTGCCAGCAGTTTTTCGAGGGCGGATGAGCAGTTCTTC.

This clonotype was seen repeatedly, ten times or more. The rearrangement links TRBV4-1 to TRBJ1-2; D may be TRBD1 (6 bases). This CDR3 spans 16 amino acids. Trimming stripped 3 bases from V and 0 bases from J, with 14 bases between. Germline loops: CDR1 MGHRA, CDR2 YSYEKL. The DNA for the CDR3 is TGCGCCAGCAGCCAGCCTGGACAGAAGTCTAACTATGGCTACACCTTC. Protein product: CASSQPGQKSNYGYTF.

This clonotype was detected many times. The chain links TRBV20-1 to TRBJ1-5; D might be TRBD1 (5 bases). CDR1 is DFQATT, CDR2 SNEGSKA, per germline (reference sequence). The CDR3 contains 12 residues. V shed 6 bases and J shed 3 bases, with 9 bases lying between them. The CDR3 DNA sequence: TGCAGTGCGGGGGGGATCAATCAGCCCCAGCATTTT. Amino acid sequence: CSAGGINQPQHF.

This clonotype was seen many times. The chain uses TRBV6-1 and TRBJ1-5; D perhaps matches TRBD1 (5 bases). The CDR3 has 15 amino acids. Trimming cost V 3 bases and J 2 bases, with 11 bases left between them. CDR1 is MNHNS and CDR2 is SASEGT in the germline V gene. The CDR3 loop reads CASSEGGSGNQPQHF. As DNA, the CDR3 is TGTGCCAGCAGTGAGGGGGGGTCAGGCAATCAGCCCCAGCATTTT.

This clonotype was detected many times. The chain uses TRBV14 and TRBJ2-3; D possibly matches TRBD1 or TRBD2 (6 bases each). There are 15 residues in the CDR3. Trimming took 1 base from V and 10 from J, leaving 18 bases between them. Germline assignment: CDR1 SGHDN and CDR2 FVKESK. The CDR3 region is CASSQGRGQRLAQYF. The CDR3 DNA follows: TGTGCCAGCAGCCAAGGTCGGGGGCAGAGGTTGGCGCAGTATTTT.

Remarks on this clonotype: Being one base from a much bigger clone, this may be a read error. The chain joins TRBV2 to TRBJ2-3; 16 nucleotides agree with TRBD2. V lost 6 bases, J lost 5 bases, and 8 bases stayed unmatched. Germline loops: CDR1 SNHLY, CDR2 FYNNEI. This CDR3 contains 17 residues. CDR3 protein: CASRFLGTSGGGDTQYF. The CDR3 region has the DNA TGTGCCAGCAGATTCCTCGGGACTAGCGGGGGGGGAGATACGCAGTATTTT.